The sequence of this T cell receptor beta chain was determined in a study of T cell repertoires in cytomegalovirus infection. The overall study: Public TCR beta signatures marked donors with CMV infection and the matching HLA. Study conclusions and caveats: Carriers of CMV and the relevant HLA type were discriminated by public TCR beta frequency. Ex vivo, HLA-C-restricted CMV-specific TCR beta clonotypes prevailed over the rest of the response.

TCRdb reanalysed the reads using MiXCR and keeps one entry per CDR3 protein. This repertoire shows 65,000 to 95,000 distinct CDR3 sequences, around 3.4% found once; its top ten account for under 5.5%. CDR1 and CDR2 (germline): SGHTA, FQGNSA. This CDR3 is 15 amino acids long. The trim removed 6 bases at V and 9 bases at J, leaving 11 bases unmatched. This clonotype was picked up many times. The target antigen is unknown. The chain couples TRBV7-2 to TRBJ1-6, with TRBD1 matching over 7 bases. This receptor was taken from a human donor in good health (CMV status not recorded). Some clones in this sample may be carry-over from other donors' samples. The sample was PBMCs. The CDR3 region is CASRPGTASGSPLHF. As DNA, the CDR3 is TGTGCCAGCAGGCCCGGGACAGCTTCGGGTTCACCCCTCCACTTT.